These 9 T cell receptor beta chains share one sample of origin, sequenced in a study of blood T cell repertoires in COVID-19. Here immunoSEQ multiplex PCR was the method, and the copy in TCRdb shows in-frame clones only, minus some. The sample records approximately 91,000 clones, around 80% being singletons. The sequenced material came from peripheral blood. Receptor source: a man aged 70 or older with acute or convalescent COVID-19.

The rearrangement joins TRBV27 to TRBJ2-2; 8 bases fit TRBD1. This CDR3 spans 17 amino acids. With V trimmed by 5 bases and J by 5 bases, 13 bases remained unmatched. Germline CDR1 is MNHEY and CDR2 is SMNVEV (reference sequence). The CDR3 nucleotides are TGTGCCAGCAGTAAAGGACAGGGAGAGAGTTGGACCGGGGAGCTGTTTTTT. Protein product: CASSKGQGESWTGELFF.

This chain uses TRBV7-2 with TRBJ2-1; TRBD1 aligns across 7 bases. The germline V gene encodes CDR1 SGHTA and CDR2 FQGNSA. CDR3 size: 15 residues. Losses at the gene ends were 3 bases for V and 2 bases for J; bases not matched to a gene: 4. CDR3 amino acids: CASSFLGTAYNEQFF. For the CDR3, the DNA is TGTGCCAGCAGCTTTTTGGGGACAGCCTACAATGAGCAGTTCTTC.

The CDR3 nucleotides read TGTGCCAGCAGCCTGCTTGACAGGGGATATGGCTACACCTTC. Translating it yields CASSLLDRGYGYTF. V gene TRBV28 combines with J gene TRBJ1-2; 8 nucleotides match TRBD1. CDR3 length: 14 residues. V dropped 6 bases and J dropped 5; count of bases not matched to a gene: 8. The germline V gene encodes CDR1 MDHEN and CDR2 SYDVKM.

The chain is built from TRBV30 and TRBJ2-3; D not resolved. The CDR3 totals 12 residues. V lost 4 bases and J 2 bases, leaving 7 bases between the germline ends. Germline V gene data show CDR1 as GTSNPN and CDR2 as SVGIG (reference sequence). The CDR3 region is CAWNPNTDTQYF. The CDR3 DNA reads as TGTGCCTGGAATCCCAACACAGATACGCAGTATTTT.

The CDR3 nucleotides are TGTGCCAGCAGCTTGGCCCCGGGACAGGGGCTCTATGGCTACACCTTC. Its protein product is CASSLAPGQGLYGYTF. This sequence joins TRBV5-4 and TRBJ1-2; TRBD1 agrees at 10 bases. The trim removed 0 bases at V and 4 bases at J, leaving 6 bases unmatched. This CDR3 spans 16 amino acids. In germline, CDR1 is SGHNT, CDR2 YYREEE (reference sequence).

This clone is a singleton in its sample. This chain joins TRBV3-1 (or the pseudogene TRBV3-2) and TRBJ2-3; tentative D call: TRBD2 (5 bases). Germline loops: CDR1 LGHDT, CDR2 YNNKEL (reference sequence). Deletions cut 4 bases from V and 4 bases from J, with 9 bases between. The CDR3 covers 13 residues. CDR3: CASSPSGADTQYF. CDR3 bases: TGTGCCAGCAGCCCGTCCGGGGCAGATACGCAGTATTTT.

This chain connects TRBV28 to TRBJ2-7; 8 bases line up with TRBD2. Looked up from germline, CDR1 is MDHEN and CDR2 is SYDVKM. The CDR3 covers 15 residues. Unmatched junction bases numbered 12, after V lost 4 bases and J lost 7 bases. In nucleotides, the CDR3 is TGTGCCAGCAGTTCTGTTTCGGCGGGAGGAGGAGAGCAGTACTTC. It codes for CASSSVSAGGGEQYF.

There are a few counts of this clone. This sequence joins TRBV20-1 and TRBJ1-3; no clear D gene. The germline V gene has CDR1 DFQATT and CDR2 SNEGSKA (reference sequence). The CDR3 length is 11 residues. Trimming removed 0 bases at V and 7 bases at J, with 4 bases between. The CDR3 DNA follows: TGCAGTGCTAGAGATCCGAACACCATATATTTT. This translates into CSARDPNTIYF.

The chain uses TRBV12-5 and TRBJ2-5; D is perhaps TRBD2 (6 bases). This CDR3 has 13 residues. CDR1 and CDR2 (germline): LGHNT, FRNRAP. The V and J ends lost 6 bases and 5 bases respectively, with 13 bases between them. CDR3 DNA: TGTGCTAGTGGGATTAGCGGTCGGGAGACCCAGTACTTC. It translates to CASGISGRETQYF.